Presented here are 9 T cell receptor beta chains from one specimen sequenced in a study of molecular identifiers for immune sequencing clone quantification. TCRdb fed the PCR reads into MiXCR, producing one record per CDR3 protein. The data hold fewer than 350,000 distinct CDR3 sequences, with roughly 23% observed a single time. Specimen: naive CD8+ T cells from blood, with Jurkat cell RNA spiked in. The subset here: FACS-sorted CD8+CD4-CCR7+CD45RA+ naive T cells. Every receptor here comes from a human donor in good health. Some libraries in this study had Jurkat cell RNA spiked in.

This clonotype showed up many times. DNA of the CDR3: TGTGCCAGCAGGCCTCCCCCCTGGACTAGCGGGAGGGCCGGTGCAGATACGCAGTATTTT. Translating gives CASRPPPWTSGRAGADTQYF. This chain connects TRBV28 to TRBJ2-3; TRBD2 matches at 15 bases. The CDR3 totals 20 residues. V shed 6 bases and J 4 bases; nucleotides not matched to a gene: 17. Germline V CDR1 and CDR2: MDHEN, SYDVKM.

This clonotype was seen a few times. The CDR3 DNA reads TGTGCCAGCAGTACGGGACAGGGGCGATTCGGGCAGTACTTC. It translates to CASSTGQGRFGQYF. The chain carries TRBV12-3 or TRBV12-4 and TRBJ2-7; 10 bases align to TRBD1. The CDR3 totals 14 residues. J was trimmed by 9 bases and V by 5 bases; bases with no gene match: 10.

This clonotype was detected many times. The genes are TRBV19 and TRBJ1-1; no clear D. Trimming cost V 3 bases and J 2 bases, with 10 bases left between them. The CDR3 contains 14 residues. CDR1 is LNHDA, CDR2 SQIVND, per germline (reference sequence). CDR3 loop: CASSISPANTEAFF. In DNA, the CDR3 is TGTGCCAGTAGTATCTCTCCGGCCAACACTGAAGCTTTCTTT.

The gene calls are TRBV5-1 and TRBJ2-6; D is ambiguous. This CDR3 has 12 amino acids. V lost 6 bases, J lost 4 bases, and 5 bases lay in between. CDR1 and CDR2 (germline): SGHRS, YFSETQ. CDR3 coding DNA: TGCGCCAGCATCGAAGGGGCCAACGTCCTGACTTTC. This encodes CASIEGANVLTF.

The chain is built from TRBV19 and TRBJ2-3; no definite D call. CDR3 length: 15 amino acids. V lost 0 bases and J 0 bases, leaving 7 bases between the germline ends. Germline CDR1 reads LNHDA; CDR2 reads SQIVND (reference sequence). The CDR3 loop reads CASSIEADSTDTQYF. The DNA for the CDR3 is TGTGCCAGTAGTATAGAGGCGGATAGCACAGATACGCAGTATTTT.

This clonotype was counted only a few times. V gene TRBV28 combines with J gene TRBJ2-7, with 10 bases aligning to TRBD1. V gave up 5 bases and J gave up 5 bases; unmatched junction bases: 6. CDR1 and CDR2 from the germline V gene are MDHEN and SYDVKM. There are 14 residues in the CDR3. In nucleotides, the CDR3 is TGTGCCAGCAGTCTCGGGACAGGGGCCCACGAGCAGTACTTC. Translating it yields CASSLGTGAHEQYF.

This clonotype was detected many times. The V call is TRBV13, the J call TRBJ1-1; D ambiguous. CDR3 length: 14 residues. V was shortened by 5 bases and J by 0 bases, with 10 bases between the two germline ends. CDR1 and CDR2 from the germline V gene are PRHDT and FYEKMQ (reference sequence). DNA for the CDR3: TGTGCCAGCAGCAACCAACGGCTGAACACTGAAGCTTTCTTT. The encoded protein is CASSNQRLNTEAFF.

This rearrangement joins TRBV6-2 or TRBV6-3 to TRBJ2-3; the D is unclear. The CDR3 has 13 amino acids. Germline V gene lookup returns CDR1 MNHEY and CDR2 SVGEGT. Trimming pared 6 bases from V and 0 bases from J, leaving 7 bases between. CDR3 residues: CASSGASTDTQYF. DNA of the CDR3: TGTGCCAGCAGCGGTGCTAGCACAGATACGCAGTATTTT.

This clonotype was seen ten or more times. The chain couples TRBV28 to TRBJ1-5; D is perhaps TRBD1 (5 bases). The ends were cut back, 7 bases at V and 0 bases at J, with 16 bases in the middle. In germline, CDR1 is MDHEN, CDR2 SYDVKM. There are 16 residues in the CDR3. DNA for the CDR3: TGTGCCAGCACTCGTGCGTCGGACAATAGCAATCAGCCCCAGCATTTT. Translated, it gives CASTRASDNSNQPQHF.